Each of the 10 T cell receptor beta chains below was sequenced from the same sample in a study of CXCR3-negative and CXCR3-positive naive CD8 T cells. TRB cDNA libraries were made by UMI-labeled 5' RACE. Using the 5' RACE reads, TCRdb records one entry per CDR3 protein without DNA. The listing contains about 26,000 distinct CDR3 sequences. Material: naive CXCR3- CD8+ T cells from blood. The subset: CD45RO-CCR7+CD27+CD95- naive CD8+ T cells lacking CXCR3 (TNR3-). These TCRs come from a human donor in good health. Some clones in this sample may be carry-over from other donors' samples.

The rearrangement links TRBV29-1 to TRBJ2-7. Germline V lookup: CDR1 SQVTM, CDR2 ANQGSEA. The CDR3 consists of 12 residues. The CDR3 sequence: CSVEGDFNEQYF.

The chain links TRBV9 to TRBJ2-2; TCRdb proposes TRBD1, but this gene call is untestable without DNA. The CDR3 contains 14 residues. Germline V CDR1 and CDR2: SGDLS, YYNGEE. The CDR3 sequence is CASSPGQWDGELFF.

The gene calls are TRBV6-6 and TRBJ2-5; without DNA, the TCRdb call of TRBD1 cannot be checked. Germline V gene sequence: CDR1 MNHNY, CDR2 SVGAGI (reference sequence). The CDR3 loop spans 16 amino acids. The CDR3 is CASSDRQGAGQETQYF.

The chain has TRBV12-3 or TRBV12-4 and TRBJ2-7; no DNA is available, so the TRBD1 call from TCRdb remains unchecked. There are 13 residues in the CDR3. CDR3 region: CASTTTGSYEQYF.

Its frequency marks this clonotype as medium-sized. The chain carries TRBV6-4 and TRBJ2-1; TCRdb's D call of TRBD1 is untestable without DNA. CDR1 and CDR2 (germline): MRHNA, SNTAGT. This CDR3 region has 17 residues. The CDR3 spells CASSGPSGGSPYNEQFF.

This chain's CDR3 is CASSPPGQGGTGELFF. J is TRBJ2-2 and V is TRBV7-9; there is no DNA to check the TCRdb D call of TRBD1. The CDR3 loop spans 16 amino acids. The germline V gene encodes CDR1 SEHNR and CDR2 FQNEAQ (reference sequence).

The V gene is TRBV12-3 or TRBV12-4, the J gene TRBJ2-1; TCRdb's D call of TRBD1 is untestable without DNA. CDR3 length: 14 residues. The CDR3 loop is CAISAGTGMYEQFF.

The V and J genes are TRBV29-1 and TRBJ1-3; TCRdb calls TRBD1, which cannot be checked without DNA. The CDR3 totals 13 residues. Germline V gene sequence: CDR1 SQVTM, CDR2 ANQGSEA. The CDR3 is CSATGYSGNTIYF.

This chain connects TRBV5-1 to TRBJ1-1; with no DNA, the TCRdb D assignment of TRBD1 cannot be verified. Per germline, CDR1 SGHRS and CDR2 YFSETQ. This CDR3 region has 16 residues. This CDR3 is CASSLDHRGRGTEAFF.

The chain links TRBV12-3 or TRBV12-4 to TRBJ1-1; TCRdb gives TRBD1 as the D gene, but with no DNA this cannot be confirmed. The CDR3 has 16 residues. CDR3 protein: CASSIGQDAENTEAFF.